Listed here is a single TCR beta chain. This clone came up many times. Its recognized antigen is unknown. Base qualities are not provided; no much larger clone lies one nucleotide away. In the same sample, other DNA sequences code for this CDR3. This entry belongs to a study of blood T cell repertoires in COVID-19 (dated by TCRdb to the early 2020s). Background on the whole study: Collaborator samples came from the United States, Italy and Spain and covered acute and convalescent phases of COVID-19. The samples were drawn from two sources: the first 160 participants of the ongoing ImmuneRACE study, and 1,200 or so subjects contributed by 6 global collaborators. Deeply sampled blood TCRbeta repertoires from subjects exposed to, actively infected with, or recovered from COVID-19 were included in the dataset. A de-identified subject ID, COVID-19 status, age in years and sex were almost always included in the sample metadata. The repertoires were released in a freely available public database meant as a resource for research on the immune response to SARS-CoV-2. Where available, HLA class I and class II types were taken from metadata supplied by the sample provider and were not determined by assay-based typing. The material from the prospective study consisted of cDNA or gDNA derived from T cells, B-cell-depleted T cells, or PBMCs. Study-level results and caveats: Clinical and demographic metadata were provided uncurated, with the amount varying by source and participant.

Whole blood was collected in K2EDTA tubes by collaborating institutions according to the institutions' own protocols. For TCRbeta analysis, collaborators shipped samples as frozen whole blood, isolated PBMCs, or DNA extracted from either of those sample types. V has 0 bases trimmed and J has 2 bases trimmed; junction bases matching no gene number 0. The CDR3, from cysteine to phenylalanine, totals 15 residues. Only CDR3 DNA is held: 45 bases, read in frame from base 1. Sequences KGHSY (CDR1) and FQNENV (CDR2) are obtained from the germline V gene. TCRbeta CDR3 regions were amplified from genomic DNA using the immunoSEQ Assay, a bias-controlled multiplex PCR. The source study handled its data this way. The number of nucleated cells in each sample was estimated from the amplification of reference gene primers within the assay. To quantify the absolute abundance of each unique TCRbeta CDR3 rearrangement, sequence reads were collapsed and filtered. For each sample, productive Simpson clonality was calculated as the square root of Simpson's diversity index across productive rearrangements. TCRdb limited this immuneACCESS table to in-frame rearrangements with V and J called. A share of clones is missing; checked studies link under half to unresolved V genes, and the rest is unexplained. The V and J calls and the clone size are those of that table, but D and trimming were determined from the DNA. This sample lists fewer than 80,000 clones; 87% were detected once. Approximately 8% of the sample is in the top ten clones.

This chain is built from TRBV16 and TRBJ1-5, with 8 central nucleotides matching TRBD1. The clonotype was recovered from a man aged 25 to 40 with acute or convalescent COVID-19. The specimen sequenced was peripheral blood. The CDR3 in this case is CASSQSGQGNQPQHF. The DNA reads TGTGCCAGCAGCCAATCGGGACAGGGCAATCAGCCCCAGCATTTT.